This T cell receptor beta chain was sequenced in a study of Ad26.COV2.S vaccination and SARS-CoV-2 variants. Overall study context: The authors gave Ad26.COV2.S intramuscularly, either once or twice 56 days apart. Study-wide points: TCR breadth and depth estimates may have understated total T cell responses.

Treatment indicated: around 19 received Ad26.COV2.S at low or high dose, single or two shots; a few received placebo; per-sample allocation not given. Day 63 following the first vaccine or placebo injection was when the samples were taken. Of note for this clone: Its target is unknown.

Here immunoSEQ multiplex PCR was the method, and the copy in TCRdb shows in-frame clones only, minus some. Among about 440,000 clones listed, 90% were seen once. The CDR3 extends over 14 amino acids. The V gene's germline CDR1 is SNHLY and CDR2 FYNNEI. Trimming took 6 bases from V and 3 from J; bases not matched to a gene: 4. This material consisted of peripheral blood, taken in a trial of Ad26.COV2.S vaccine versus placebo. The rearrangement joins TRBV2 to TRBJ1-5; TRBD1 matches at 8 bases. The sequence was collected from a person aged 18-60 years who received the Ad26.COV2.S COVID-19 vaccine or a placebo. In DNA, the CDR3 is TGTGCCAGCAGGGGGACAGGAATCAATCAGCCCCAGCATTTT. Amino acids: CASRGTGINQPQHF.